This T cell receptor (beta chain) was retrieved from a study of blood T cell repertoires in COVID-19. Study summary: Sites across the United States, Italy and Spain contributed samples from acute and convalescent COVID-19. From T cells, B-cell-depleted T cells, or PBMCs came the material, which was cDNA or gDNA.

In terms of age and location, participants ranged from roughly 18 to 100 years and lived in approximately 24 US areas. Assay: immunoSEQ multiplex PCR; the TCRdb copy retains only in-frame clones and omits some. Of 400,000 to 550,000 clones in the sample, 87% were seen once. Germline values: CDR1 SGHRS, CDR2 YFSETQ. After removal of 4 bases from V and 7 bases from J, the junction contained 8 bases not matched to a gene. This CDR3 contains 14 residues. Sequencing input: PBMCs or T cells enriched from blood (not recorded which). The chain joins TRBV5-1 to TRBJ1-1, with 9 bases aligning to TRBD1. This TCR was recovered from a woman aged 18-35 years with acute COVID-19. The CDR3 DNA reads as TGCGCCAGCAGCCTTATGACAGGGGGTGGTGAAGCTTTCTTT. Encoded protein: CASSLMTGGGEAFF.